This is a list of T cell receptor beta chains from one sample in a study of T cell responses to AZD1222 COVID-19 vaccine. Sequenced by immunoSEQ multiplex PCR; TCRdb stores in-frame clones only, minus some. The repertoire holds more than 95,000 clones, with 89% as singletons. Sequences were derived from peripheral blood, sampled on day 0 of AZD1222 vaccination. The receptors were gathered from an adult in good health. Both conserved end residues are part of each CDR3. D genes are given only for firm matches. Expanded clones are given a class, and other clones once, few, many or no size at all.

size,D,J,V,CDR3,DNA
-,TRBD1,TRBJ2-7,TRBV10-3,CANRQGDSYEQYF,TGTGCCAATCGACAGGGGGACTCCTACGAGCAGTACTTC
-,TRBD2,TRBJ2-6,TRBV23-1,CASSQRYSGRVYSGANVLTF,TGCGCCAGCAGTCAACGGTATAGCGGGAGGGTCTACTCTGGGGCCAACGTCCTGACTTTC
-,-,TRBJ2-7,TRBV7-6,CASSQGTQEQYF,TGTGCCAGCAGCCAAGGGACTCAAGAGCAGTACTTC
-,-,TRBJ1-4,TRBV27,CASSFEAGPDEKLFF,TGTGCCAGCAGTTTCGAGGCAGGGCCAGATGAAAAACTGTTTTTT
-,-,TRBJ1-5,TRBV19,CASSILPSRGGTQPQHF,TGTGCCAGTAGTATTCTTCCGAGTCGGGGGGGCACTCAGCCCCAGCATTTT
-,-,TRBJ1-4,TRBV5-1,CASSEQGDNEKLFF,TGCGCCAGCAGCGAACAGGGCGATAATGAAAAACTGTTTTTT
-,-,TRBJ1-4,TRBV27,CASSRSEEGATNEKLFF,TGTGCCAGCAGCCGCAGCGAGGAGGGGGCAACTAATGAAAAACTGTTTTTT
-,-,TRBJ1-1,TRBV13,CASSQGVNTEAFF,TGTGCCAGCAGTCAGGGTGTGAACACTGAAGCTTTCTTT
once,TRBD2,TRBJ2-5,TRBV19,CASSSGTNRPETQYF,TGTGCCAGTAGTAGCGGGACTAATCGGCCTGAGACCCAGTACTTC
once,TRBD2,TRBJ2-1,TRBV24-1,CATSGGNSYNEQFF,TGTGCCACCAGCGGGGGGAACTCCTACAATGAGCAGTTCTTC
-,-,TRBJ1-1,TRBV18,CASYSPTRGNTEAFF,TGTGCCAGCTACTCACCAACCAGGGGTAACACTGAAGCTTTCTTT
-,-,TRBJ2-2,TRBV7-9,CASSVSTGELFF,TGTGCCAGCAGCGTTAGCACCGGGGAGCTGTTTTTT
-,TRBD2,TRBJ2-2,TRBV3-1/TRBV3-2,CASSQVTSGNTGELFF,TGTGCCAGCAGCCAAGTTACTAGCGGGAACACCGGGGAGCTGTTTTTT
-,-,TRBJ1-2,TRBV28,CASSLLRGPGYTF,TGTGCCAGCAGTTTACTACGGGGGCCTGGCTACACCTTC
-,-,TRBJ2-1,TRBV7-3,CASSPTSGTRTNEQFF,TGTGCCAGCAGCCCTACCTCCGGGACTCGAACCAATGAGCAGTTCTTC
-,-,TRBJ2-5,TRBV27,CASSYRTAMGTQYF,TGTGCCAGCAGTTATCGGACAGCGATGGGGACCCAGTACTTC
few,TRBD1,TRBJ1-6,TRBV5-1,CASSPRQGDNSPLHF,TGCGCCAGCAGCCCCAGACAGGGGGATAATTCACCCCTCCACTTT
-,TRBD2,TRBJ2-1,TRBV6-5,CASSYGRGTSGSEQFF,TGTGCCAGCAGTTACGGTCGAGGGACTAGCGGCAGTGAGCAGTTCTTC
-,TRBD1,TRBJ2-2,TRBV3-1/TRBV3-2,CASSQRNGKCTGTGQPNTGELFF,TGTGCCAGCAGCCAACGGAATGGGAAGTGCACTGGGACAGGGCAACCGAACACCGGGGAGCTGTTTTTT
-,TRBD1,TRBJ2-5,TRBV11-3,CASSSQGAREETQYF,TGTGCCAGCAGCTCTCAGGGGGCGCGGGAAGAGACCCAGTACTTC
-,TRBD2,TRBJ2-1,TRBV19,CASSILAGANNEQFF,TGTGCCAGTAGTATACTAGCGGGGGCGAACAATGAGCAGTTCTTC
once,-,TRBJ1-5,TRBV4-1,CASSQVIWTPASNQPQHF,TGCGCCAGCAGCCAAGTAATCTGGACGCCGGCTAGCAATCAGCCCCAGCATTTT
-,-,TRBJ1-1,TRBV12-3/TRBV12-4,CASSLALNEAFF,TGTGCCAGCAGTTTAGCCCTCAATGAAGCTTTCTTT
-,TRBD1,TRBJ1-1,TRBV7-2,CASSLEAGGDTEAFF,TGTGCCAGCAGCTTAGAGGCAGGGGGGGACACTGAAGCTTTCTTT
-,TRBD1,TRBJ1-2,TRBV30,CAWSAAGGYGYTF,TGTGCCTGGAGCGCCGCAGGGGGGTATGGCTACACCTTC
few,-,TRBJ1-5,TRBV12-3/TRBV12-4,CASSPRDQPQHF,TGTGCCAGCAGCCCTCGGGATCAGCCCCAGCATTTT
-,-,TRBJ1-2,TRBV5-1,CASSLDLHGYTF,TGCGCCAGCAGCTTGGATCTTCATGGCTACACCTTC
few,TRBD2,TRBJ2-1,TRBV6-5,CASSLTSGTSNEQFF,TGTGCCAGCAGTTTGACTAGCGGTACATCCAATGAGCAGTTCTTC